This TCR beta chain was recovered during a study of CD8 T cells in ankylosing spondylitis (TCRdb year 2017). Context from the whole study: T cell receptor beta repertoires were profiled in healthy donors and ankylosing spondylitis patients so that disease-linked TCR variants could be found. The whole study cohort included some 100 healthy donors and 25 ankylosing spondylitis patients. Samples of peripheral blood were taken, and for ankylosing spondylitis patients, synovial fluid was collected as well.

Broader findings and caveats from the paper: Some of the motif variants had been reported before in the synovial fluid and blood of reactive arthritis patients, a finding that suggests common disease-initiation mechanisms. In peripheral blood, the disease-linked clones were found at relatively low frequencies and had a CD8+ phenotype. The disease-linked clones were reported to be significantly enriched in matched synovial fluid samples from ankylosing spondylitis patients. Blood from ankylosing spondylitis patients appeared to be characterized by a TCR beta motif made up of several highly homologous amino acid variants.

The germline V gene yields SGDLS for CDR1 and YYNGEE for CDR2. Trimming at the junction amounts to 2 bases on V and 3 bases on J, and the germline ends lie 6 bases apart. The cysteine opens and the phenylalanine closes a CDR3 of 14 amino acids. The kept DNA is CDR3 alone, 42 bases in frame from the first base. Note on this clonotype: The target of this receptor is not known. No quality values exist for individual bases; no much larger clone is one base distant.

The reads were generated on an Illumina HiSeq 2500. Quantitative 5'-RACE with molecular barcodes was used to prepare TCR beta libraries. Turning to the authors' computational methods: A new computational method, built on a probabilistic model of VDJ rearrangement, was used to identify disease-linked TCR variants. TCRdb reran the public reads through fastp at Q25 and MiXCR, keeping productive beta chains. Rows merge per CDR3 protein into single entries with the most common DNA and genes. TCRdb, not the authors, supplied the V and J calls. The sample data list 130,000 or so distinct CDR3 sequences, and 15% to 20% of these were observed just once. The ten largest clones represent 33% of the sample.

The sequenced sample was blood, either unsorted or a sorted T cell fraction (not recorded which). This receptor was taken from a male donor with ankylosing spondylitis. The V and J genes are TRBV9 and TRBJ2-6; no D gene can be assigned with confidence. In nucleotides, the sequence is TGTGCCAGCAGCGTCAGTGTTGGGGCCAACGTCCTGACTTTC. The translation is CASSVSVGANVLTF. Beyond the CDR3, the reference TRBV9 and TRBJ2-6 genes provide the residues; the full variable domain reads: DSGVTQTPKHLITATGQRVTLRCSPRSGDLSVYWYQQSLDQGLQFLIQYYNGEERAKGNILERFSAQQFPDLHSELNLSSLELGDSALYFCASSVSVGANVLTFGAGSRLTVL.